Presented here are 15 T cell receptor beta chains from one specimen sequenced in a study of CD8+CD57+ T cells in acquired aplastic anemia. Flow cytometry had shown expanded CD8+CD57+ cells in the patients chosen for sequencing. It was genomic DNA that served as the template for profiling TCR beta VDJ and CDR3. TCRdb called the reads again in MiXCR, with one record for every CDR3 protein. The sample records approximately 190,000 distinct CDR3 sequences, 40% to 50% being singletons. Sequenced input: sorted CD4+, CD8+, or CD8+CD57+ T cells (not recorded which) from PBMCs. These receptors were taken from a human donor with aplastic anemia.

The chain couples TRBV14 to TRBJ2-1; 11 positions agree with TRBD2. The CDR3 is 13 amino acids. Germline V gene sequence: CDR1 SGHDN, CDR2 FVKESK. V shed 4 bases and J 10 bases; nucleotides not matched to a gene: 3. The CDR3 bases are TGTGCCAGCAGCCTACTAGCGGGAGTCGAGCAGTTCTTC. Amino acid sequence: CASSLLAGVEQFF.

The chain carries TRBV24-1 and TRBJ2-1; D is possibly TRBD2 (7 bases). Germline V gives CDR1 KGHDR, CDR2 SFDVKD. V dropped 10 bases and J dropped 10 bases, with 13 bases sitting between them. The CDR3 sequence is 11 residues long. The CDR3 loop is CATGGQGEQFF. CDR3 nucleotide sequence: TGTGCCACGGGAGGGCAGGGGGAGCAGTTCTTC.

This clonotype occurred a few times. The J gene is TRBJ2-5, the V gene TRBV29-1; D gene unclear. Per germline, CDR1 SQVTM and CDR2 ANQGSEA. The CDR3 has 13 residues. V lost 5 bases and J 3 bases, leaving 13 bases between the germline ends. In DNA, the CDR3 is TGCAGCGTTCGTTCCGGATCCAAAGAGACCCAGTACTTC. It codes for CSVRSGSKETQYF.

This chain joins TRBV27 and TRBJ1-2; no reliable D call. The CDR3 consists of 15 residues. V was shortened by 3 bases and J by 2 bases, with 13 bases between the two germline ends. Germline CDR1 MNHEY, CDR2 SMNVEV (reference sequence). The CDR3 DNA reads TGTGCCAGCAGTTTTGTAGGCAGTCCCAACTATGGCTACACCTTC. Its translation is CASSFVGSPNYGYTF.

This clonotype occurred many times. A much larger clone lies a single base off, so this may be a read error. The chain combines TRBV2 with TRBJ2-7; 8 bases fit TRBD1. The V and J ends lost 6 bases and 5 bases, in that order; junction bases with no gene match: 3. The germline V gene encodes CDR1 SNHLY and CDR2 FYNNEI. This CDR3 contains 12 residues. The CDR3 here is CASRQGGDEQYF. CDR3 nucleotide sequence: TGTGCCAGCAGACAGGGGGGAGACGAGCAGTACTTC. Full variable domain (rest looked up from reference TRBV2 and TRBJ2-7): EPEVTQTPSHQVTQMGQEVILRCVPISNHLYFYWYRQILGQKVEFLVSFYNNEISEKSEIFDDQFSVERPDGSNFTLKIRSTKLEDSAMYFCASRQGGDEQYFGPGTRLTVT.

To note about this clonotype: This may be a read error: a much more frequent sequence differs by one nucleotide. The V and J genes are TRBV30 and TRBJ2-7; D gene unclear. Germline values: CDR1 GTSNPN, CDR2 SVGIG (reference sequence). The CDR3 is made up of 11 amino acids. CDR3 DNA: TGTGCGAACGGCAACTCCTACGGGCAGTACTTC. Translation gives CANGNSYGQYF.

In this sample, this clonotype turned up a few times. V usage is TRBV9 and J usage is TRBJ2-3; D gene unclear. Trimming cost V 1 base and J 4 bases, with 4 bases left between them. Germline V gene data show CDR1 as SGDLS and CDR2 as YYNGEE. The CDR3 is 12 amino acids. CDR3 sequence: CASSVSADTQYF. The DNA for the CDR3 is TGTGCCAGCAGCGTATCGGCAGATACGCAGTATTTT.

This chain connects TRBV2 to TRBJ2-7, with D hard to call. The CDR3 contains 12 residues. Germline values: CDR1 SNHLY, CDR2 FYNNEI. V lost 6 bases and J 3 bases, leaving 9 bases between the germline ends. The DNA of the CDR3 is TGTGCCAGCAGAGCTAGTCGCTACGAGCAGTACTTC. Protein sequence: CASRASRYEQYF.

This clonotype was counted ten times or more. The rearrangement links TRBV7-8 to TRBJ1-6; tentatively, D is TRBD1 (5 bases). Germline V gene lookup returns CDR1 SGHVS and CDR2 FQNEAQ. V shed 3 bases and J shed 5 bases, with 8 bases lying between them. The CDR3 runs 14 residues. Here the CDR3 DNA reads TGTGCCAGCAGCTTGACAGTAAATAATTCACCCCTCCACTTT. Residues: CASSLTVNNSPLHF.

This clonotype has more than one count but fewer than ten. The chain has TRBV30 and TRBJ2-3; 10 bases map to TRBD2. Germline assignment: CDR1 GTSNPN and CDR2 SVGIG (reference sequence). Losses at the gene ends were 0 bases for V and 4 bases for J; bases not matched to a gene: 7. The CDR3 loop spans 16 amino acids. This CDR3 is CAWSVLVAGGSDTQYF. CDR3 nucleotides: TGTGCCTGGAGTGTACTTGTAGCGGGAGGTTCAGATACGCAGTATTTT.

In this sample, this clonotype turned up once. The chain joins TRBV24-1 to TRBJ2-7; 9 bases are shared with TRBD2. In germline, CDR1 is KGHDR, CDR2 SFDVKD. V was pared by 9 bases and J by 2 bases, with 13 bases of the junction left unmatched. This CDR3 is 16 amino acids long. CDR3 sequence (DNA): TGTGCCACCCCGGGACTAGCTGGAGGTGGCGCCTACGAGCAGTACTTC. Its protein product is CATPGLAGGGAYEQYF.

V gene TRBV5-1 combines with J gene TRBJ2-7; 12 nucleotides agree with TRBD1. V shed 4 bases and J 7 bases; nucleotides not matched to a gene: 12. The germline gives CDR1 SGHRS, CDR2 YFSETQ. CDR3 length: 16 residues. CDR3 DNA sequence: TGCGCCAGCAGCGTGCCCGGGACAGGGGGCCTTGCTGAGCAGTACTTC. As protein: CASSVPGTGGLAEQYF.

The chain uses TRBV15 and TRBJ1-2; 7 nucleotides agree with TRBD1. Germline V gene sequence: CDR1 LNHNV, CDR2 YYDKDF (reference sequence). J was trimmed by 5 bases and V by 1 base; bases with no gene match: 4. This CDR3 has 14 amino acids. Here the CDR3 reads CATSRGDSTYGYTF. As DNA, the CDR3 is TGTGCCACCAGCAGAGGGGACAGTACTTATGGCTACACCTTC.

The chain has TRBV7-9 and TRBJ2-5; TRBD1 aligns across 7 bases. Germline loops: CDR1 SEHNR, CDR2 FQNEAQ (reference sequence). V lost 5 bases and J lost 4; bases outside the gene matches: 10. This CDR3 has 15 residues. CDR3 sequence: CASSPRQGLVETQYF. CDR3 DNA: TGTGCCAGCAGCCCCCGACAGGGTTTAGTAGAGACCCAGTACTTC.

A few counts support this clonotype. V gene TRBV2 combines with J gene TRBJ2-5; D remains ambiguous. V gave up 7 bases and J gave up 4 bases, with 13 bases separating them. Germline-derived CDR1 and CDR2 are SNHLY and FYNNEI. The CDR3 spans 13 residues. The CDR3 protein is CASIKSSGETQYF. CDR3 sequence (DNA): TGTGCCAGCATCAAATCATCGGGAGAGACCCAGTACTTC.